These T cell receptor beta chains were read from a single sample in a study of T cells after yellow fever vaccination. Via MiXCR, TCRdb re-called the 5' RACE reads, giving one row per CDR3 protein. Altogether 300,000 to 350,000 distinct CDR3 sequences are present, about 4% being singletons, with the ten largest covering 24%. The material sequenced was PBMCs, taken 5 days after the yellow fever booster vaccination. These receptor sequences come from a man between 18 and 29 years old who received the YFV17D yellow fever vaccine. CDR3s include the opening cysteine and the closing phenylalanine or tryptophan. The D gene is left open where the match is weak. Expanded clones are given a class, and other clones once, few, many or no size at all.

>TRBD1|many|TRBV5-1|TRBJ1-4
CASSGTGTGDEKLFF
TGCGCCAGCAGCGGGACCGGGACAGGGGACGAAAAACTGTTTTTT
>NA|many|TRBV7-9|TRBJ1-6
CASSPVGATPAVNPLHF
TGTGCCAGCAGCCCGGTCGGGGCTACACCAGCAGTGAATCCCCTCCACTTT
>TRBD1|NA|TRBV24-1|TRBJ2-3
CATSGDAGQATDTQYF
TGTGCCACCAGTGGGGATGCAGGACAGGCCACAGATACGCAGTATTTT
>NA|NA|TRBV10-3|TRBJ2-6
CAISPPSGANVLTF
TGTGCCATCAGCCCACCTTCTGGGGCCAACGTCCTGACTTTC
>NA|many|TRBV7-9|TRBJ2-3
CASSSRRGGTDTQYF
TGTGCCAGCAGCTCCCGCAGGGGTGGGACAGATACGCAGTATTTT
>TRBD1|many|TRBV12-3/TRBV12-4|TRBJ2-7
CASSRPGQASYEQYF
TGTGCCAGCAGTCGCCCGGGACAGGCCTCCTACGAGCAGTACTTC
>TRBD1|many|TRBV4-3|TRBJ2-1
CASSPDVDRGDYNEQFF
TGCGCCAGCAGCCCAGATGTGGACAGGGGAGACTACAATGAGCAGTTCTTC
>TRBD2|few|TRBV7-2|TRBJ2-3
CASSLQAGAPEDTQYF
TGTGCCAGCAGCTTACAAGCGGGGGCCCCGGAAGATACGCAGTATTTT
>TRBD2|many|TRBV4-2|TRBJ2-6
CASSQEAGAGANVLTF
TGTGCCAGCAGCCAAGAAGCGGGGGCTGGGGCCAACGTCCTGACTTTC
>TRBD1|few|TRBV5-1|TRBJ2-3
CASSHGDRADTQYF
TGCGCCAGCAGCCACGGGGACAGGGCAGATACGCAGTATTTT
>NA|many|TRBV27|TRBJ1-2
CASSLAGFNYGYTF
TGTGCCAGCAGTTTGGCCGGATTTAACTATGGCTACACCTTC
>NA|many|TRBV20-1|TRBJ1-6
CSATRDGEGRALHF
TGCAGTGCTACCCGGGATGGGGAGGGCAGAGCCCTCCACTTT
>NA|few|TRBV10-3|TRBJ1-2
CAISVGTYGYTF
TGTGCCATCAGTGTTGGCACCTATGGCTACACCTTC
>NA|few|TRBV19|TRBJ1-5
CASSIDQGYNQPQHF
TGTGCCAGTAGTATAGATCAGGGGTACAATCAGCCCCAGCATTTT
>NA|NA|TRBV6-1|TRBJ2-3
CASSESGIRTDTQYF
TGTGCCAGCAGTGAGTCGGGGATCCGCACAGATACGCAGTATTTT
>NA|NA|TRBV5-1|TRBJ1-4
CASSDPGATNEKLFF
TGCGCCAGCAGCGACCCGGGTGCAACTAATGAAAAACTGTTTTTT
>NA|many|TRBV19|TRBJ2-1
CASSIVQGGEQFF
TGTGCCAGTAGTATAGTTCAGGGCGGGGAGCAGTTCTTC
>NA|NA|TRBV3-1|TRBJ1-2
CASSQLPGVKDGYTF
TGTGCCAGCAGCCAACTGCCAGGGGTGAAGGATGGCTACACCTTC
>NA|few|TRBV7-2|TRBJ1-1
CASSFGRKNTEAFF
TGTGCCAGCAGCTTTGGACGGAAGAACACTGAAGCTTTCTTT
>NA|few|TRBV19|TRBJ2-3
CASSIDSGDTQYF
TGTGCCAGTAGTATAGATTCGGGGGATACGCAGTATTTT
>TRBD1|many|TRBV7-9|TRBJ2-5
CASSFRDRGREETQYF
TGTGCCAGCAGCTTCCGGGACAGGGGGCGCGAGGAGACCCAGTACTTC
>TRBD1|many|TRBV12-3/TRBV12-4|TRBJ1-5
CASSSGQGDNQPQHF
TGTGCCAGCAGTTCGGGACAGGGCGACAATCAGCCCCAGCATTTT
>NA|few|TRBV4-3|TRBJ2-1
CASSQITGRPYNEQFF
TGCGCCAGCAGCCAAATAACAGGGAGACCCTACAATGAGCAGTTCTTC
>TRBD1|many|TRBV5-1|TRBJ2-1
CASSLGQGNEQFF
TGCGCCAGCAGCTTGGGACAGGGTAATGAGCAGTTCTTC
>NA|few|TRBV6-5|TRBJ2-6
CASTPFTGTGANVLTF
TGTGCCAGCACCCCCTTCACAGGGACTGGGGCCAACGTCCTGACTTTC
>NA|few|TRBV6-6|TRBJ1-1
CASSDSGQTAFF
TGTGCCAGCAGCGACAGCGGCCAGACGGCTTTCTTT
>NA|few|TRBV6-2/TRBV6-3|TRBJ2-5
CASNPRSFQETQYF
TGTGCCAGCAATCCTAGATCCTTCCAAGAGACCCAGTACTTC
>NA|NA|TRBV6-5|TRBJ1-1
CASRSGGGNTEAFF
TGTGCCAGCAGGAGCGGGGGCGGTAACACTGAAGCTTTCTTT
>NA|few|TRBV11-3|TRBJ2-5
CASSLRGNQETQYF
TGTGCCAGCAGCTTGAGGGGGAACCAAGAGACCCAGTACTTC
>NA|NA|TRBV7-3|TRBJ1-1
CASSPKPLMNTEAFF
TGTGCCAGCAGCCCTAAGCCGTTGATGAACACTGAAGCTTTCTTT
>NA|NA|TRBV6-2/TRBV6-3|TRBJ2-2
CASSYFGRSGELFF
TGTGCCAGCAGTTATTTCGGTCGGTCCGGGGAGCTGTTTTTT
>TRBD1|NA|TRBV6-2/TRBV6-3|TRBJ1-4
CASSYVHRGGKLFF
TGTGCCAGCAGTTACGTGCACAGGGGCGGAAAACTGTTTTTT
>TRBD1|few|TRBV4-1|TRBJ1-3
CASSQEGVRGDGNTIYF
TGCGCCAGCAGCCAAGAAGGGGTCAGGGGGGATGGAAACACCATATATTTT
>TRBD2|NA|TRBV7-2|TRBJ2-3
CASSPPSRGLMVPDTQYF
TGTGCCAGCAGCCCCCCAAGTCGGGGACTAATGGTCCCAGATACGCAGTATTTT
>NA|few|TRBV7-7|TRBJ2-1
CASSLDEVGREQFF
TGTGCCAGCAGCTTAGATGAAGTGGGCCGGGAGCAGTTCTTC
>NA|many|TRBV20-1|TRBJ1-4
CAWEGGANEKLFF
TGCGCGTGGGAGGGTGGGGCTAATGAAAAACTGTTTTTT
>NA|many|TRBV7-2|TRBJ2-7
CASSSRGERAREQYF
TGTGCCAGCAGCTCCAGGGGGGAGCGGGCTCGGGAGCAGTACTTC
>TRBD2|NA|TRBV30|TRBJ2-7
CAWSRWEGLQYF
TGTGCCTGGAGCCGGTGGGAGGGACTGCAGTACTTC
>TRBD1|few|TRBV20-1|TRBJ2-3
CSASPGGAKDTQYF
TGCAGTGCTAGCCCAGGGGGCGCAAAAGATACGCAGTATTTT
>NA|few|TRBV2|TRBJ2-5
CASRETKETQYF
TGTGCCAGCAGGGAAACCAAAGAGACCCAGTACTTC
>NA|few|TRBV7-9|TRBJ1-2
CASSPRTATGSGYTF
TGTGCCAGCAGCCCACGAACAGCCACGGGGAGTGGCTACACCTTC
>TRBD2|NA|TRBV7-2|TRBJ2-5
CASSSAAAGPQLRTQYF
TGTGCCAGCAGTTCAGCGGCAGCGGGGCCCCAATTGAGGACCCAGTACTTC
>NA|few|TRBV5-4|TRBJ2-3
CASSWPEIADTQYF
TGTGCCAGCAGCTGGCCCGAGATAGCAGATACGCAGTATTTT
>TRBD1|NA|TRBV20-1|TRBJ1-2
CSAIQRQGGNYGYTF
TGCAGTGCGATCCAAAGACAGGGTGGGAACTATGGCTACACCTTC
>TRBD1|few|TRBV6-5|TRBJ1-2
CASSRQGSNYGYTF
TGTGCCAGCAGCAGACAGGGGTCTAACTATGGCTACACCTTC
>NA|few|TRBV7-9|TRBJ1-6
CASSPGGSNSPLHF
TGTGCCAGCAGCCCGGGGGGAAGTAATTCACCCCTCCACTTT
>NA|NA|TRBV10-3|TRBJ1-1
CAIRPTLNTEAFF
TGTGCCATCAGGCCAACTTTGAACACTGAAGCTTTCTTT
>TRBD2|NA|TRBV12-3/TRBV12-4|TRBJ2-1
CASGVAGGPFLEQFF
TGTGCCAGCGGAGTAGCGGGGGGGCCGTTCCTCGAGCAGTTCTTC
>NA|NA|TRBV6-5|TRBJ1-1
CASSYSGTLNTEAFF
TGTGCCAGCAGTTACTCAGGGACACTGAACACTGAAGCTTTCTTT